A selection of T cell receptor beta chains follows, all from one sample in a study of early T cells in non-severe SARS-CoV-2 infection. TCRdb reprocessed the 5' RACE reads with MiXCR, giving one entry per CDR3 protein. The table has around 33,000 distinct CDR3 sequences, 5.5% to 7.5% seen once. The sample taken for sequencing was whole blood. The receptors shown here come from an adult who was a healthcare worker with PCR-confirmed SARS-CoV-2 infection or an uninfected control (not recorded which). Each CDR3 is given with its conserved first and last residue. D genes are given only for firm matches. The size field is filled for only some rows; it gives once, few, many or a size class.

TGCAGCGCCCAGGGGTCTGCTGGGGCCAACGTCCTGACTTTC,CSAQGSAGANVLTF,TRBJ2-6,many,TRBV29-1,NA
TGTGCCAGCAGATTTCCCTTAGAGATCACTGAAGCTTTCTTT,CASRFPLEITEAFF,TRBJ1-1,many,TRBV28,NA
TGTGCCAGCACAGACCGCTACGAGCAGTACTTC,CASTDRYEQYF,TRBJ2-7,NA,TRBV28,NA
TGTGCCAGCAGTGGGGGCGTCATCGAGACCCAGTACTTC,CASSGGVIETQYF,TRBJ2-5,many,TRBV2,NA
TGTGCCAGCAGTTACGGGTTTAGCGGGGGGACTGAGCAGTTCTTC,CASSYGFSGGTEQFF,TRBJ2-1,many,TRBV6-5,TRBD2
TGCAGCGTTGAAGATAAAGCGGGGGAGCAGTACTTC,CSVEDKAGEQYF,TRBJ2-7,many,TRBV29-1,TRBD2
TGTGCCAGCAGCTTAGTGTTGGGACCGAAGTACTTC,CASSLVLGPKYF,TRBJ2-5,many,TRBV7-6,NA
TGTGCCAGCAGTTCTCACGGACTGGGAATTTTTACCATATATTTT,CASSSHGLGIFTIYF,TRBJ1-3,many,TRBV28,NA
TGTGCCAGCAGCTCTTGGGTCTCTGGGGCCAACGTCCTGACTTTC,CASSSWVSGANVLTF,TRBJ2-6,NA,TRBV7-2,NA
TGTGCCAGCAGCTTTCTAGGCACTGAAGCTTTCTTT,CASSFLGTEAFF,TRBJ1-1,many,TRBV11-2,NA
TGTGCCAGCAGCCCCGGGGGGGCCGGGACAGATACGCAGTATTTT,CASSPGGAGTDTQYF,TRBJ2-3,few,TRBV6-6,TRBD2
TGTGCCAGCACGGACAGGGCTTATGAAAAACTGTTTTTT,CASTDRAYEKLFF,TRBJ1-4,few,TRBV28,TRBD1